This record looks at one TCR beta chain sequence and its context. Its target antigen remains unknown. No per-base quality is available; no much larger clone lies one base away. Blood from healthy controls was obtained either as purchased buffy coats or from healthy volunteers. Healthy control blood was processed to PBMCs with a Ficoll density gradient and then cryopreserved, whereas patient PBMCs were collected both before and after transplant. The entry originates in a study of Tregs in tolerant kidney transplant recipients (dated by TCRdb to about 2019). Looking at the study overall: Additional Treg samples were obtained from an approximately three-day mixed lymphocyte reaction with belatacept, with some samples followed by a 5-day donor restimulation, before recipient CD4+CD25+CD127- cells were sorted. Antibodies distinguished recipient from donor cells when sorting primary belatacept mixed lymphocyte reaction cultures. Before combined kidney and bone marrow transplantation, this study identified donor-specific regulatory T cells using TCRbeta sequencing and then followed those same cells after transplant. In a few healthy controls, several methods of expanding Tregs specific for an allogeneic donor were compared by TCRbeta repertoire sequencing. General conclusions and limits of the study: The study was constrained by small patient numbers, and validation of the findings is required in larger populations and under other immunosuppression protocols. Biological reproducibility was not directly assessed, although technical replication error appeared to be minimal. Expanding Tregs with activated donor B cells appeared to identify the most biologically relevant and donor-specific TCRbeta repertoire.

Genomic DNA was extracted from sorted cells with the QIAGEN DNeasy Blood and Tissue Kit for TCRbeta CDR3 sequencing. High-throughput TCRbeta CDR3 sequencing, which included PCR amplification with bias correction and internal controls, was done commercially through immunoSEQ. The published analysis was carried out like this. A unique productive TCRbeta sequence was defined by the CDR3 nucleotide sequence when primers matched, and otherwise by the CDR3 amino acid sequence together with the Vbeta and Jbeta genes. A sequence was defined as donor-reactive if the sequence was expanded at least 5-fold in CFSE-low cells compared with unstimulated cells and had a frequency of at least 0.01% in CFSE-low cells. Repertoire divergence was quantified by Jensen-Shannon divergence using the top 100 TCRbeta sequences ranked by frequency. For samples with multiple sequencing runs, sorting error was corrected in each run separately before the runs were combined. Held by TCRdb, this immuneACCESS table contains in-frame sequences only and omits some clones. Under half of the omission traces to an unresolved V gene where checked; the cause of the rest is unknown. That table furnishes V, J and clone size, whereas the DNA furnished D and trimming. Counted in this sample were roughly 20,000 clones; roughly 65% of them appeared once. The ten largest clonotypes hold roughly 3.5% of the sample.

The junction carries 7 bases between V and J, which are trimmed by 6 bases and 2 bases respectively. The CDR3 holds 12 amino acids from the cysteine to the phenylalanine. Solely the CDR3 DNA is kept, with 36 bases framed from the first base. Taken from the germline V gene, the CDR1 and CDR2 loops are SNHLY and FYNNEI. The source of this sequence is a human donor in good health. The sequenced material came from Tregs from blood cultured with allogeneic cells. The sequence joins TRBV2 to TRBJ1-1; confidence is insufficient to name the D gene. The CDR3 amino acid sequence is: CASSRRNTEAFF. The base sequence is TGTGCCAGCAGCAGGAGAAACACTGAAGCTTTCTTT.